What follows are 29 T cell receptor beta chains derived from one specimen sequenced in a study of blood T cells in healthy people across ages. PCR was performed a second time for about 6 to 11 cycles using a sample-barcoded 5' primer and a J-beta primer mix. TCRdb independently ran MiXCR on the 5' RACE reads; one entry per CDR3 protein. The table records 910,000 or so distinct CDR3 sequences, just over 50% of them present only once. The sample was blood. These receptors all stem from a woman aged 55-70 years in good health.

The sample holds a few counts of this clonotype. The genes are TRBV28 and TRBJ2-5, with D possibly matching TRBD1 (6 bases). CDR1 is MDHEN, CDR2 SYDVKM, per germline. Trimming pared 6 bases from V and 0 bases from J, leaving 11 bases between. The CDR3 totals 14 residues. This CDR3 reads CASRTDRNQETQYF. The CDR3 nucleotides are TGTGCCAGCAGAACGGACAGAAACCAAGAGACCCAGTACTTC.

This sequence joins TRBV30 and TRBJ2-5; no definite D call. Near its end, the DNA agrees better with TRBJ2-7, so the J call may be wrong. The V gene's germline CDR1 is GTSNPN and CDR2 SVGIG (reference sequence). The length of the CDR3 is 11 residues. CDR3 DNA: TGTGCCTGGTATAAGGGCTACGAGCAGTACTTC. As protein: CAWYKGYEQYF.

The rearrangement links TRBV7-3 to TRBJ2-3; 11 bases map to TRBD2. Germline CDR1 SGHTA, CDR2 FQGTGA. CDR3 length: 21 amino acids. Trimming removed 2 bases from V and 4 bases from J; junction bases left unmatched: 20. The CDR3 nucleotides read TGTGCCAGCAGCTTAGTGCGATTGACTAGCGGGATGAATTTAGCCCCAGATACGCAGTATTTT. Protein sequence: CASSLVRLTSGMNLAPDTQYF.

This clonotype occurred a few times. The DNA for the CDR3 is TGCAGCGTTGTAGGGACCGCACCCCCAGATACGCAGTATTTT. Protein sequence: CSVVGTAPPDTQYF. The rearrangement uses TRBV29-1 and TRBJ2-3; TRBD1 or TRBD2 may be the D gene (5 bases each). V lost 4 bases and J lost 4, with 15 bases in between. The CDR3 contains 14 residues. Germline V gives CDR1 SQVTM, CDR2 ANQGSEA.

The chain uses TRBV20-1 and TRBJ2-1; perhaps D is TRBD1 or TRBD2 (5 bases each). This CDR3 is 11 amino acids long. CDR1 and CDR2 from the germline V gene are DFQATT and SNEGSKA (reference sequence). The ends were cut back, 8 bases at V and 9 bases at J, with 14 bases in the middle. CDR3 region: CSPRWGIEQFF. In DNA, the CDR3 is TGCAGTCCGAGATGGGGGATTGAGCAGTTCTTC.

The chain uses TRBV20-1 and TRBJ2-1; the D gene is possibly TRBD1 (6 bases). From germline, CDR1 is DFQATT and CDR2 SNEGSKA (reference sequence). The CDR3 consists of 14 residues. The ends were cut back, 4 bases at V and 9 bases at J, with 19 bases in the middle. The CDR3 DNA is TGCAGTGCTAACCCCCTTAGGGGGTATGGTGAGCAGTTCTTC. Protein sequence: CSANPLRGYGEQFF.

V gene TRBV7-2 combines with J gene TRBJ2-1; 9 bases map to TRBD2. V shed 8 bases, J shed 4 bases, and the junction held 9 bases outside the gene matches. Germline CDR1 reads SGHTA; CDR2 reads FQGNSA. CDR3 size: 15 residues. The CDR3 loop reads CASGTRTSVYNEQFF. In DNA, the CDR3 is TGTGCCAGCGGCACCCGGACTAGCGTATACAATGAGCAGTTCTTC.

V usage is TRBV3-1 and J usage is TRBJ1-5; the match to TRBD1 covers 7 bases. The germline gives CDR1 LGHDT, CDR2 YNNKEL (reference sequence). The CDR3 has 16 amino acids. Losses at the gene ends were 6 bases for V and 2 bases for J; bases not matched to a gene: 10. CDR3 sequence (DNA): TGTGCCAGCAGTCCCGAAACGGGACAGCGCAATCAGCCCCAGCATTTT. Protein product: CASSPETGQRNQPQHF.

V usage is TRBV24-1 and J usage is TRBJ2-1, with 9 bases that match TRBD2. V dropped 2 bases and J dropped 6; count of bases not matched to a gene: 7. Germline V gene sequence: CDR1 KGHDR, CDR2 SFDVKD. The CDR3 sequence is 16 residues long. The CDR3, as DNA: TGTGCCACCAGTGATTCCCCGACTAGCGGAAGCAATGAGCAGTTCTTC. It translates to CATSDSPTSGSNEQFF.

As to this clonotype: The junction departs from germline at one end; a sequencing error may be responsible. The chain joins TRBV4-3 to TRBJ2-7; possible D gene TRBD2, 6 bases. Germline V gene sequence: CDR1 LGHNA, CDR2 YSLEER. The CDR3 runs to 14 residues. Here the CDR3 DNA reads TGCGTCAGCAGTCTCACCATGGGGGGTCGCGAGCAGTACTTC. Protein: CVSSLTMGGREQYF.

The rearrangement links TRBV5-1 to TRBJ2-5; 12 nucleotides match TRBD2. The trim removed 4 bases at V and 1 base at J, leaving 5 bases unmatched. The CDR3 extends over 16 amino acids. Germline CDR1 is SGHRS and CDR2 is YFSETQ. This chain's CDR3 is CASSPTGLAGQETQYF. The CDR3 DNA reads TGCGCCAGCAGCCCTACGGGACTAGCGGGCCAAGAGACCCAGTACTTC.

This clonotype was seen once. One end of the junction does not line up with germline, which may come from a read error. This rearrangement joins TRBV25-1 to TRBJ2-1, with TRBD1 matching over 8 bases. Germline V gives CDR1 MGHDK, CDR2 SYGVNS. This CDR3 is 19 amino acids long. The CDR3 region has the DNA TGTGCCAACAGTGAACTCATATGGGTAACAGGGGGAGATTACAATGAGCAGTTCTTC. Protein: CANSELIWVTGGDYNEQFF.

The J gene is TRBJ1-6, the V gene TRBV20-1; maybe TRBD1 (5 bases). With 3 bases removed from V and 5 bases from J, the gap between germline ends came to 11 bases. Germline V gene lookup returns CDR1 DFQATT and CDR2 SNEGSKA (reference sequence). The CDR3 is 14 amino acids. The CDR3 reads CSARSPGNNSPLHF. In DNA, the CDR3 is TGCAGTGCTAGGAGCCCAGGGAATAATTCACCCCTCCACTTT.

The V call is TRBV2, the J call TRBJ2-1; D is uncertain. The end of the DNA aligns better with TRBJ2-7, so the J call may be wrong. The germline gives CDR1 SNHLY, CDR2 FYNNEI. The CDR3 extends over 15 amino acids. The CDR3 sequence is CASIDPVLSYNEQYF. The DNA for the CDR3 is TGTGCCAGCATTGACCCCGTCCTGTCCTACAATGAGCAGTACTTC.

This clonotype was picked up a small number of times. V usage is TRBV4-3 and J usage is TRBJ2-1; perhaps TRBD1 as D (6 bases). This CDR3 contains 16 residues. Germline lookup yields CDR1 LGHNA and CDR2 YSLEER. V was pared by 0 bases and J by 2 bases, with 11 bases between. In nucleotides, the CDR3 is TGCGCCAGCAGCCAAGATCTGGACAGTACCTACAATGAGCAGTTCTTC. It encodes CASSQDLDSTYNEQFF.

The gene calls are TRBV28 and TRBJ2-1; a weak D match, TRBD2 (5 bases). Near its end, the DNA agrees better with TRBJ2-7, so the J call may be wrong. Germline CDR1 and CDR2: MDHEN and SYDVKM. This CDR3 comprises 16 residues. CDR3: CASSLYLGDSYNEQYF. Written as DNA, the CDR3 is TGTGCCAGCAGTTTATACCTGGGAGACTCTTACAATGAGCAGTACTTC.

This rearrangement joins TRBV20-1 to TRBJ2-5; 7 bases map to TRBD2. The CDR3 is 10 residues long. CDR1 and CDR2 from the germline V gene are DFQATT and SNEGSKA (reference sequence). The CDR3 reads CRPGRETQYF. The CDR3, as DNA: TGCAGGCCCGGGAGGGAGACCCAGTACTTC.

The chain recombines TRBV5-1 with TRBJ2-4; TRBD1 matches at 7 bases. The V gene's germline CDR1 is SGHRS and CDR2 YFSETQ. This CDR3 is built from 16 residues. Losses at the gene ends were 4 bases for V and 0 bases for J; bases not matched to a gene: 7. The CDR3, as DNA: TGCGCCAGCAGCCCAATCGACAGGGTAGCCAAAAACATTCAGTACTTC. Translated, it gives CASSPIDRVAKNIQYF.

Details on this clonotype: One junction end does not reproduce the germline sequence, and a read error may be involved. This chain uses TRBV28 with TRBJ2-7, with 7 bases lining up with TRBD2. Germline-derived CDR1 and CDR2 are MDHEN and SYDVKM. The CDR3 totals 15 residues. CDR3 residues: CASSHPVAGSCEQYF. The CDR3 nucleotides are TGTGCCAGCAGCCATCCGGTAGCGGGCTCCTGCGAGCAGTACTTC. Using reference TRBV28 and TRBJ2-7 for the parts outside the CDR3, the full variable domain is DVKVTQSSRYLVKRTGEKVFLECVQDMDHENMFWYRQDPGLGLRLIYFSYDVKMKEKGDIPEGYSVSREKKERFSLILESASTNQTSMYLCASSHPVAGSCEQYFGPGTRLTVT.

This clonotype appeared a few times. This rearrangement joins TRBV29-1 to TRBJ2-3, with D hard to call. Germline V gene sequence: CDR1 SQVTM, CDR2 ANQGSEA. The CDR3 totals 13 residues. Trimming shortened V by 5 bases and J by 2 bases, and 11 bases separated the two germline ends. The CDR3 DNA reads TGCAGCGTTAGGGCATACTCCACAGATACGCAGTATTTT. Amino acid sequence: CSVRAYSTDTQYF.

A note on this clonotype: The junction differs from germline at one of its ends, possibly a read error. The chain recombines TRBV7-3 with TRBJ1-1; no clear D. The CDR3 is made up of 15 amino acids. The germline gives CDR1 SGHTA, CDR2 FQGTGA. In DNA, the CDR3 is TGTGCCAGCAGCGTAACCGGGCCGGAGAACACTGAAGCTTTCTTT. It yields the protein CASSVTGPENTEAFF.

This chain uses TRBV7-9 with TRBJ1-1, with D possibly TRBD1 on 5 matching bases. Looked up from germline, CDR1 is SEHNR and CDR2 is FQNEAQ (reference sequence). V dropped 2 bases and J dropped 7 bases, with 11 bases sitting between them. The CDR3 has 13 amino acids. CDR3 bases: TGTGCCAGCAGCTTAATCAGGGACGGTGAAGCTTTCTTT. It codes for CASSLIRDGEAFF.

The V call is TRBV2, the J call TRBJ2-7; TRBD1 matches at 9 bases. Trimming removed 7 bases from V and 6 bases from J; junction bases left unmatched: 7. This CDR3 contains 13 residues. Germline assignment: CDR1 SNHLY and CDR2 FYNNEI. CDR3 DNA: TGTGCCAGCAACCCTGGACAGGGGTCCGAGCAGTACTTC. Translated, it gives CASNPGQGSEQYF.

The chain employs TRBV28 and TRBJ1-1, with D hard to call. Trimming stripped 7 bases from V and 6 bases from J, with 18 bases between. This CDR3 comprises 14 residues. CDR1 is MDHEN, CDR2 SYDVKM, per germline. CDR3 loop: CASIFIGLLAEAFF. As DNA, the CDR3 is TGTGCCAGCATTTTCATAGGGTTGTTAGCTGAAGCTTTCTTT.

The V call is TRBV6-2 or TRBV6-3, the J call TRBJ2-7, with 7 positions matching TRBD1. Per germline, CDR1 MNHEY and CDR2 SVGEGT. The CDR3 runs 14 residues. V was clipped by 5 bases and J by 2 bases; unmatched bases: 6. The CDR3 nucleotides are TGTGCCAGCAGTAACCCCAGGGGGACCTACGAGCAGTACTTC. Translating gives CASSNPRGTYEQYF.

This chain uses TRBV4-1 with TRBJ2-4; 8 bases agree with TRBD1. The DNA end favors TRBJ2-7, so the J call may be wrong. The CDR3 is 14 amino acids. Germline-derived CDR1 and CDR2 are MGHRA and YSYEKL. The CDR3: CASSPWDRRCEQYF. CDR3 DNA: TGCGCCAGCAGCCCTTGGGACAGGAGATGCGAGCAGTACTTC.

The chain is built from TRBV15 and TRBJ2-1; D remains unclear. The CDR3 runs 15 residues. With 0 bases removed from V and 7 bases from J, the gap between germline ends came to 13 bases. The germline CDR1 and CDR2 sequences are LNHNV and YYDKDF (reference sequence). The CDR3 region has the DNA TGTGCCACCAGCAGAGATAACGGTTTGGGGAATGAGCAGTTCTTC. Protein sequence: CATSRDNGLGNEQFF.

This clonotype was observed a few times. V and J are TRBV4-2 and TRBJ2-1; 9 positions match TRBD2. CDR3 size: 15 residues. The V segment lost 1 base and the J segment 8 bases; nucleotides outside the gene matches: 6. The V gene's germline CDR1 is LGHNA and CDR2 YNFKEQ. The CDR3 reads CASSQALAGAYEQFF. The CDR3 DNA sequence: TGTGCCAGCAGCCAAGCCTTAGCGGGAGCGTATGAGCAGTTCTTC.

The rearrangement uses TRBV25-1 and TRBJ2-1, with 11 positions matching TRBD2. The CDR3 has 14 residues. Germline CDR1 MGHDK, CDR2 SYGVNS. The V gene end was trimmed by 8 bases and the J gene end by 5 bases; junction bases not matched to a gene: 5. CDR3: CASSGLAVNNEQFF. The CDR3 bases are TGTGCCAGCTCGGGACTAGCGGTAAACAATGAGCAGTTCTTC.